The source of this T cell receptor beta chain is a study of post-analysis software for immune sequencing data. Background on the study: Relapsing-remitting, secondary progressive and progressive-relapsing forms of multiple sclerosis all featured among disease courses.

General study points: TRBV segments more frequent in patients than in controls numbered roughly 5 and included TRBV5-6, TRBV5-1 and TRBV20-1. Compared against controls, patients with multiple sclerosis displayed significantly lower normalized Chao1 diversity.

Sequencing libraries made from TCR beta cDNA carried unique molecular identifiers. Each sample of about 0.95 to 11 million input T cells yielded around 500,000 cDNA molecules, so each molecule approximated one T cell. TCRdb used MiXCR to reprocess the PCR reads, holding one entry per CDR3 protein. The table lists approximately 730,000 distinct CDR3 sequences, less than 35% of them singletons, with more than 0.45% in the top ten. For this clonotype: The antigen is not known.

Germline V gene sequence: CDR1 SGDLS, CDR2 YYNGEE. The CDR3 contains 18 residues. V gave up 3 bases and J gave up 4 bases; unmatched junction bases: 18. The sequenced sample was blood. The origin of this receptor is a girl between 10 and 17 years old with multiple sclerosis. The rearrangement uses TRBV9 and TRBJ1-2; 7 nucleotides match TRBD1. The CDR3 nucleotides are TGTGCCAGCAGCGCAGCACCTACAGGGGTTGGGCGATCCTATGGCTACACCTTC. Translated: CASSAAPTGVGRSYGYTF.